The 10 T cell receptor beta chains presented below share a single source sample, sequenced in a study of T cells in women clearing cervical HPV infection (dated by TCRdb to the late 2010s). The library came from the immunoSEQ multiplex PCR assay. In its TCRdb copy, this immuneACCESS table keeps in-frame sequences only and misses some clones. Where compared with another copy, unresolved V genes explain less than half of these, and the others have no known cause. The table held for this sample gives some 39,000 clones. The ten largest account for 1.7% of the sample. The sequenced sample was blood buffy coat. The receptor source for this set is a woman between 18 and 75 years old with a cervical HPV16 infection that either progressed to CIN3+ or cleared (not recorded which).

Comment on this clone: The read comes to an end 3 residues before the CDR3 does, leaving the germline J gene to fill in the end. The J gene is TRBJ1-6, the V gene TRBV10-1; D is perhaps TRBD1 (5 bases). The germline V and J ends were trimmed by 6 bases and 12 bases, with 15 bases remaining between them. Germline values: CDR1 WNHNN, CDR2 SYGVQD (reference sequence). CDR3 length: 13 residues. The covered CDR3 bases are TGCGCCAGCAGCTATAATATCCAGGGACCC. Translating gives CASSYNIQGP. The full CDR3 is CASSYNIQGPLHF.

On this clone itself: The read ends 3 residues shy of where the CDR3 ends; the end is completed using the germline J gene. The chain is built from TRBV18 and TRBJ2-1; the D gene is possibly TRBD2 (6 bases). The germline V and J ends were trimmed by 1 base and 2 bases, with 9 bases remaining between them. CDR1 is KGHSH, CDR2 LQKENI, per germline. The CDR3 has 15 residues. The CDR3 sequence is CASSPRRLAYNEQFF. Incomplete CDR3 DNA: TGTGCCAGCTCACCACGGAGACTAGCCTACAATGAG.

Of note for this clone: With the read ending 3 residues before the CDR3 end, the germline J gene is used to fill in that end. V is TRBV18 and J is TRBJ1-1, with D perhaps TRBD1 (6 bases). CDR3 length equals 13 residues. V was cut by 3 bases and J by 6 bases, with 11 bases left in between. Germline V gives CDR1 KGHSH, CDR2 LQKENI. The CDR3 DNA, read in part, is TGTGCCAGCTCACCCCGACAGGCCGCTGAA. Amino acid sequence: CASSPRQAAE. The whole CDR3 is CASSPRQAAEAFF.

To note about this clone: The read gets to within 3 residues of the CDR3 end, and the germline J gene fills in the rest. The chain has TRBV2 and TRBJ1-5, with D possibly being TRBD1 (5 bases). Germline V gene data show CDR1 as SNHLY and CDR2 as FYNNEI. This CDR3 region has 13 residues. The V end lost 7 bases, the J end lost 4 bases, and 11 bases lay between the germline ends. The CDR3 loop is CASTLTVNQPQHF. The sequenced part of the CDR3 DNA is TGTGCCAGCACCCTGACAGTAAATCAGCCC.

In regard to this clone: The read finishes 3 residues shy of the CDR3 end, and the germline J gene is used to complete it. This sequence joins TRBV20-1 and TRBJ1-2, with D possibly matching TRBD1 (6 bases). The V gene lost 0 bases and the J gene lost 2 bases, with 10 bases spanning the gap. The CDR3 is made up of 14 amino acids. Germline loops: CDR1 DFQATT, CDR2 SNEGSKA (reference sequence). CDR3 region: CSARDNRVNYGYTF. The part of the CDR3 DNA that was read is TGCAGTGCTAGAGATAACAGGGTAAACTATGGC.

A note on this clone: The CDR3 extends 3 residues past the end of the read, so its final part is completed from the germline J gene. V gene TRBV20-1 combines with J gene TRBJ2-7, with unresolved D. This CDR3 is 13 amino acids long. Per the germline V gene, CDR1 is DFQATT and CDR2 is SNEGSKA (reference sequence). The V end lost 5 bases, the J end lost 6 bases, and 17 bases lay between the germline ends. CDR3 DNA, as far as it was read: TGCAGTGCTCGAAGGAACCCCTTAGCCGAG. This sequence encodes CSARRNPLAE. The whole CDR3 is CSARRNPLAEQYF.

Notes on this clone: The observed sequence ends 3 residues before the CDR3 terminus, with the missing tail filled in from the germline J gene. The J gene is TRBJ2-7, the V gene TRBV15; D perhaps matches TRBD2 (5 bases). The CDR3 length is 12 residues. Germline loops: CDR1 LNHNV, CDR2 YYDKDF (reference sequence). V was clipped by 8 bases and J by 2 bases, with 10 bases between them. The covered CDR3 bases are TGTGCCACCTCACGGGGAACCTACGAG. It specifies CATSRGTYE. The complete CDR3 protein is CATSRGTYEQYF.

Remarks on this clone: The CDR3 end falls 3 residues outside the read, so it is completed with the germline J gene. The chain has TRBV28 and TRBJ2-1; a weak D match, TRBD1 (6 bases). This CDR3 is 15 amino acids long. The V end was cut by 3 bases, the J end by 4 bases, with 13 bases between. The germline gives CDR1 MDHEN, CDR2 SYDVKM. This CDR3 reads CASSLEAGTYNEQFF. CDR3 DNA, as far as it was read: TGTGCCAGCAGTTTGGAGGCAGGGACATACAATGAG.

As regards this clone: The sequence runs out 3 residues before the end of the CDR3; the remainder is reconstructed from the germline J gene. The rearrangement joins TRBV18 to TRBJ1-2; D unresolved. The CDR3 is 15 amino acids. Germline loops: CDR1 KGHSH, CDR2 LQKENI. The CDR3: CASSPPASGRHDYTF. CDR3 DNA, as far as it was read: TGTGCCAGCTCACCACCGGCTAGCGGGAGACACGAC.

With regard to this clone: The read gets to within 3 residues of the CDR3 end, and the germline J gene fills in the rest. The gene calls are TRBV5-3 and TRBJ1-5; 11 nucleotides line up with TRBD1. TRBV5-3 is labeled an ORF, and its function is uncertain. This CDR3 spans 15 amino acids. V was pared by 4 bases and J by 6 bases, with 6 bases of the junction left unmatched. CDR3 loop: CARSLGQGACQPQHF. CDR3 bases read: TGTGCCAGAAGCCTTGGACAGGGGGCATGTCAGCCC.